The subject of this entry is one TCR beta chain. Its target is not known. The use of a sample-barcoded 5' primer and a J-beta primer mix characterized a second PCR of roughly 6 to 11 cycles. Unique molecular identifiers of 12 random nucleotides labeled each cDNA. TCRdb analysed the 5' RACE reads with MiXCR anew, one entry per CDR3 protein. The table lists 650,000 to 1,000,000 distinct CDR3 sequences, 35% to 40% of them singletons. This entry comes from a study of blood T cells in healthy people across ages. Background on the study: For every two T cells, template switching captured about one barcoded beta molecule.

Broader study findings: Naive CD4+ cell counts and diversity both ran higher in long-lived than in aged donors.

Germline assignment: CDR1 LGHNA and CDR2 YSLEER. V was pared by 1 base and J by 9 bases, with 10 bases between. The CDR3 has 14 amino acids. V gene TRBV4-3 combines with J gene TRBJ1-6, with D tentatively TRBD1 (6 bases). Input material: blood. The TCR comes from a young man in good health. The CDR3 bases are TGCGCCAGCAGCCAAGCAGGGGTTCTTTCACCCCTCCACTTT. Its protein product is CASSQAGVLSPLHF.